This T cell receptor (beta chain) was captured in a study of blood T cell repertoires in COVID-19. Across the study: Sites across the United States, Italy and Spain contributed samples from acute and convalescent COVID-19. T cells, B-cell-depleted T cells, or PBMCs supplied cDNA or gDNA.

Trimming removed 11 bases at V and 5 bases at J, with 10 bases between. This CDR3 has 12 amino acids. Looked up from germline, CDR1 is LNHDA and CDR2 is SQIVND (reference sequence). Original handling: How many nucleated cells were present was estimated from reference gene primer amplification. Libraries were prepared by immunoSEQ multiplex PCR; TCRdb keeps only in-frame clonotypes and omits some of them. D and trimming were read from the DNA, whereas the V and J calls and clone size are those reported in that table. This repertoire shows tens of thousands of clones, less than 90% found once; its top ten account for 13%.

This clonotype originated in a woman of 80 years or more with acute or convalescent COVID-19. The chain joins TRBV19 to TRBJ1-6, with D hard to call. The sequenced sample consisted of peripheral blood. The CDR3 protein is CAARGNNSPLHF. CDR3 nucleotides: TGTGCCGCCAGAGGGAATAATTCACCCCTCCACTTT. The full variable domain, with the rest looked up from reference TRBV19 and TRBJ1-6, is DGGITQSPKYLFRKEGQNVTLSCEQNLNHDAMYWYRQDPGQGLRLIYYSQIVNDFQKGDIAEGYSVSREKKESFPLTVTSAQKNPTAFYLCAARGNNSPLHFGNGTRLTVT.